A selection of T cell receptor beta chains follows, all from one sample in a study of PD-L1 blockade in urothelial cancer. The repertoire was sequenced with immunoSEQ multiplex PCR; TCRdb's copy has only in-frame clones and lacks some. This table holds some 45,000 clones, about 84% found once. The sequencing used PBMCs, collected around atezolizumab (anti-PD-L1) treatment. The receptors derive from a man aged 55 to 70 with urothelial cancer. Both conserved end residues are part of each CDR3. The D gene is left open where the match is weak. Size is stated for part of the rows, as once, few or many counts, or as a class when the clone is expanded.

CDR3 DNA,CDR3 protein,D gene,J gene,clone size,V gene
TGTGCCACCTGGCCAGCGGGGGGGCCGTACAATGAGCAGTTCTTC,CATWPAGGPYNEQFF,TRBD2,TRBJ2-1,NA,TRBV15
TGCAGCGCCCCTCGGGAAGGGGGAGAGACCCAGTACTTC,CSAPREGGETQYF,NA,TRBJ2-5,NA,TRBV29-1
TGTGCCAGCAGTTTAAAGGACTCGGGCCCCTACGAGCAGTACTTC,CASSLKDSGPYEQYF,NA,TRBJ2-7,NA,TRBV28
TGCGCCAGCAGACTCGACAGGGGAGAGACCCAGTACTTC,CASRLDRGETQYF,TRBD1,TRBJ2-5,NA,TRBV5-1
TGTGCCAGCAGACAGGGCCCAGAGACCCAGTACTTC,CASRQGPETQYF,NA,TRBJ2-5,NA,TRBV6-5
TGTGCCAGCAGCTTACAGGGCTACGAGCAGTACTTC,CASSLQGYEQYF,NA,TRBJ2-7,NA,TRBV11-2
TGTGCCAGCAGCCTACTCCGGGACACTAAATCTGGAAACACCATATATTTT,CASSLLRDTKSGNTIYF,NA,TRBJ1-3,few,TRBV7-9
TGTGCCACCAAGGGGGGGGCAGGAGAGACCCAGTACTTC,CATKGGAGETQYF,NA,TRBJ2-5,NA,TRBV7-9
TGTGCCAGTAGTATAACAGTTTCGACTGAAGCTTTCTTT,CASSITVSTEAFF,NA,TRBJ1-1,NA,TRBV19
TGTGCCAGCAGTCCCGGGGACAGCCATGGCTACACCTTC,CASSPGDSHGYTF,TRBD1,TRBJ1-2,once,TRBV28
TGTGCCAGCAGCCTAGGGGGGGTGAGTAACACTGAAGCTTTCTTT,CASSLGGVSNTEAFF,NA,TRBJ1-1,NA,TRBV28
TGTGCCTGGAGTGTTAACTCCGGGACACTTAATCAGCCCCAGCATTTT,CAWSVNSGTLNQPQHF,NA,TRBJ1-5,few,TRBV30
TGTGCCAGCAGTGAAATCGGACTCTACGAGCAGTACTTC,CASSEIGLYEQYF,NA,TRBJ2-7,many,TRBV25-1
TGTGCCAGCAGTCCACAGGGATTCAACGAGCAGTACTTC,CASSPQGFNEQYF,NA,TRBJ2-7,few,TRBV2
TGTGCCAGCAGTTACTCGGCCAGATTAAATTCACCCCTCCACTTT,CASSYSARLNSPLHF,NA,TRBJ1-6,NA,TRBV6-5
TGTGCTAGTGGTTTGGGGGCAGGAGATACGCAGTATTTT,CASGLGAGDTQYF,NA,TRBJ2-3,NA,TRBV12-5
TGTGCCAGCAGAACCAGGGATTTCGACTACGAGCAGTACTTC,CASRTRDFDYEQYF,NA,TRBJ2-7,NA,TRBV5-6
TGTGCCAGCAGGAGGACAGGCGGAGAACGAAGTTCACCCCTCCACTTT,CASRRTGGERSSPLHF,TRBD1,TRBJ1-6,few,TRBV9
TGTGCCAGCAGCCGACTTATCGGGGACTCCTACGAGCAGTACTTC,CASSRLIGDSYEQYF,NA,TRBJ2-7,once,TRBV7-2
TGTGCCAGCAGCTTAGTAGGACAGGGGGCACGGAAAAATTTCGCCGGGGAGCTGTTTTTT,CASSLVGQGARKNFAGELFF,TRBD1,TRBJ2-2,NA,TRBV7-8
TGCGCCAGCAGCGGAAGTATGCTAGCGGGAGGAGGGCAGTTCTTC,CASSGSMLAGGGQFF,TRBD2,TRBJ2-1,NA,TRBV4-3
TGCGCCAGCAGCCAAGATACTGGCTCCAGGTCAGTCTTC,CASSQDTGSRSVF,NA,TRBJ2-1,NA,TRBV4-3
TGTGCCTGGAGTGTACCAGGGAAGGTCAATCAGCCCCAGCATTTT,CAWSVPGKVNQPQHF,NA,TRBJ1-5,NA,TRBV30
TGTGCCAGTATGAGGACAGGGGGCAACTCCTACGAGCAGTACTTC,CASMRTGGNSYEQYF,TRBD1,TRBJ2-7,NA,TRBV19
TGTGCCAGCAGCCAAGGACAGACAGCCAAAAACATTCAGTACTTC,CASSQGQTAKNIQYF,NA,TRBJ2-4,NA,TRBV4-2
TGTGCCAGCAGCTTGGCTCAGGGGGCCTTTGAGCAGTTCTTC,CASSLAQGAFEQFF,TRBD1,TRBJ2-1,NA,TRBV7-6
TGTGCCAGCAGTCCTCGGACTAGCGGGGGCCCAAGCTCCTACGAGCAGTACTTC,CASSPRTSGGPSSYEQYF,TRBD2,TRBJ2-7,NA,TRBV27
TGCGCCAGCAGCCCTCGACTGGCTAGCACAGATACGCAGTATTTT,CASSPRLASTDTQYF,NA,TRBJ2-3,NA,TRBV4-1
TGCGCCAGCAGCCAAAGCACAGGCCGCGGAAACACCATATATTTT,CASSQSTGRGNTIYF,NA,TRBJ1-3,NA,TRBV4-1
TGTGCCAGCCGCAGGGTTCTCGGCTACGAGCAGTACTTC,CASRRVLGYEQYF,NA,TRBJ2-7,few,TRBV6-5
TGTGCCAGCAGCTTAGAACTATTCGGCGAGCAGTACTTC,CASSLELFGEQYF,NA,TRBJ2-7,NA,TRBV5-6
TGTGCCAGCAGTGAGGGGGCTGGTCAGCCCCAGCATTTT,CASSEGAGQPQHF,NA,TRBJ1-5,NA,TRBV6-4
TGTGCCAGCAGGCTAGCGGGAGCCGAGCAGTACTTC,CASRLAGAEQYF,TRBD2,TRBJ2-7,few,TRBV28
TGTGCCAGCAGCTTGGCGGGAGGGCAGGGGCATTCACCCCTCCACTTT,CASSLAGGQGHSPLHF,NA,TRBJ1-6,NA,TRBV5-4
TGCAGCGCGACTTTGAAGATTGCGAACACTGAAGCTTTCTTT,CSATLKIANTEAFF,NA,TRBJ1-1,once,TRBV29-1
TGTGCCTGTGAGGTAGCCATGAGCACTGAAGCTTTCTTT,CACEVAMSTEAFF,NA,TRBJ1-1,few,TRBV30
TGTGCCAGTAGTGAGGACAGGGGAAGCAACGAGCAGTACTTC,CASSEDRGSNEQYF,TRBD1,TRBJ2-7,NA,TRBV19
TGTGCCAGCAGTAGACAGGGGACGGACACCATATATTTT,CASSRQGTDTIYF,TRBD1,TRBJ1-3,NA,TRBV6-5
TGTGCCAGCAGCCTCTGGACAGGCACCCCGTTAGATGAAAAACTGTTTTTT,CASSLWTGTPLDEKLFF,TRBD1,TRBJ1-4,NA,TRBV7-9
TGTGCCAGCAGTCGACACCGTGACTATGGCTACACCTTC,CASSRHRDYGYTF,NA,TRBJ1-2,NA,TRBV6-5
TGTGCCAGCAGCTTAGACGGGAGTCCTTACAATGAGCAGTTCTTC,CASSLDGSPYNEQFF,NA,TRBJ2-1,NA,TRBV11-2
TGTGCCAGCAGCTTACATAGCGGGGGGGCCCCCGAGCAGTTCTTC,CASSLHSGGAPEQFF,TRBD2,TRBJ2-1,NA,TRBV11-2
TGTGCCAGCAGTCCACCCCTTAGCGGGAGGGGAAACAATGAGCAGTTCTTC,CASSPPLSGRGNNEQFF,TRBD2,TRBJ2-1,NA,TRBV28
TGTGCCAGCGTCCCAGCAACTAATGAAAAACTGTTTTTT,CASVPATNEKLFF,NA,TRBJ1-4,NA,TRBV2
TGTGCCAGCTCACAATCAAACGGGACCCCTCTGGAGGGTCCGCAGTATTTT,CASSQSNGTPLEGPQYF,NA,TRBJ2-3,once,TRBV18
TGTGCCAGCATAACCGGGACAGGGGGGTACGAGCAGTACTTC,CASITGTGGYEQYF,TRBD1,TRBJ2-7,NA,TRBV28
TGTGCCAGCAGCTCCAGGACTGCAACTAATGAAAAACTGTTTTTT,CASSSRTATNEKLFF,NA,TRBJ1-4,NA,TRBV13
TGTGCCAGCAGTAAGGACAGGGGGCGCGATACGCAGTATTTT,CASSKDRGRDTQYF,TRBD1,TRBJ2-3,NA,TRBV2
TGTGCCAGCAAAGAAATGGGCGGGGGGCCTCGCACAGATACGCAGTATTTT,CASKEMGGGPRTDTQYF,TRBD2,TRBJ2-3,NA,TRBV2
TGTGCCACCAGCTCACAGGGTCCCTATGGCTACACCTTC,CATSSQGPYGYTF,NA,TRBJ1-2,NA,TRBV15